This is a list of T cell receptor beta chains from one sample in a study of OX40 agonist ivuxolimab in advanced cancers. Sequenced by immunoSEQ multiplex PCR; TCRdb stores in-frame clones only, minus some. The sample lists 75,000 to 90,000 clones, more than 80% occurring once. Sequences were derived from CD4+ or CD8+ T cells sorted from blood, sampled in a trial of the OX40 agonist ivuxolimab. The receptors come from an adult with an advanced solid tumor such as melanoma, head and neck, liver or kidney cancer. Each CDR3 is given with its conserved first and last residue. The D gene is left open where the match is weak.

CDR3aa: CASSQDSEGEADTQYF
CDR3nt: TGCGCCAGCAGCCAAGATAGTGAGGGAGAAGCAGATACGCAGTATTTT
j_gene: TRBJ2-3
v_gene: TRBV4-1
d_gene: .

CDR3aa: CASSSGTSGSRWADTQYF
CDR3nt: TGTGCCAGCAGCTCCGGGACTAGCGGGAGTCGGTGGGCAGATACGCAGTATTTT
j_gene: TRBJ2-3
v_gene: TRBV7-3
d_gene: TRBD2

CDR3aa: CASSIWGAGELFF
CDR3nt: TGTGCCAGTAGTATATGGGGGGCCGGGGAGCTGTTTTTT
j_gene: TRBJ2-2
v_gene: TRBV19
d_gene: .

CDR3aa: CASNWGHAEAFF
CDR3nt: TGTGCCAGCAACTGGGGGCACGCTGAAGCTTTCTTT
j_gene: TRBJ1-1
v_gene: TRBV11-2
d_gene: .

CDR3aa: CASSPRGATPDWPLHF
CDR3nt: TGTGCCAGCAGCCCCCGCGGCGCTACCCCCGATTGGCCCCTCCACTTT
j_gene: TRBJ1-6
v_gene: TRBV9
d_gene: .

CDR3aa: CAWSVVYTQYF
CDR3nt: TGTGCCTGGAGTGTTGTGTATACGCAGTATTTT
j_gene: TRBJ2-3
v_gene: TRBV30
d_gene: .

CDR3aa: CATRGGFLDTQYF
CDR3nt: TGTGCCACCAGAGGGGGGTTTTTAGATACGCAGTATTTT
j_gene: TRBJ2-3
v_gene: TRBV21-1
d_gene: .

CDR3aa: CASSYGLAGTDTQYF
CDR3nt: TGTGCCAGCAGTTACGGCCTAGCCGGGACAGATACGCAGTATTTT
j_gene: TRBJ2-3
v_gene: TRBV6-5
d_gene: .

CDR3aa: CAWSGTGALNTEAFF
CDR3nt: TGTGCCTGGTCAGGGACAGGGGCCTTGAACACTGAAGCTTTCTTT
j_gene: TRBJ1-1
v_gene: TRBV30
d_gene: TRBD1

CDR3aa: CASSVNRDKPTDTQYF
CDR3nt: TGTGCCAGCAGCGTAAACCGGGACAAACCCACAGATACGCAGTATTTT
j_gene: TRBJ2-3
v_gene: TRBV9
d_gene: .

CDR3aa: CASSSDQETQYF
CDR3nt: TGTGCCAGCAGCTCAGATCAAGAGACCCAGTACTTC
j_gene: TRBJ2-5
v_gene: TRBV9
d_gene: .

CDR3aa: CASSLGGRFYGYTF
CDR3nt: TGTGCCAGCAGCTTAGGAGGGCGTTTCTATGGCTACACCTTC
j_gene: TRBJ1-2
v_gene: TRBV7-8
d_gene: .

CDR3aa: CASSLRVFDEQFF
CDR3nt: TGTGCCAGCAGTTTAAGAGTCTTCGATGAGCAGTTCTTC
j_gene: TRBJ2-1
v_gene: TRBV6-1
d_gene: .

CDR3aa: CASSSGQGARTEAFF
CDR3nt: TGTGCCAGCAGTTCAGGACAGGGGGCGCGGACTGAAGCTTTCTTT
j_gene: TRBJ1-1
v_gene: TRBV28
d_gene: TRBD1

CDR3aa: CASSIRAAEAQHF
CDR3nt: TGTGCCAGTAGTATCCGTGCCGCAGAGGCCCAGCATTTT
j_gene: TRBJ1-5
v_gene: TRBV19
d_gene: .

CDR3aa: CASSSQGAVWTEAFF
CDR3nt: TGTGCCAGCAGCTCACAGGGGGCCGTTTGGACTGAAGCTTTCTTT
j_gene: TRBJ1-1
v_gene: TRBV7-2
d_gene: TRBD1

CDR3aa: CANGAGNQPQHF
CDR3nt: TGTGCCAACGGAGCGGGCAATCAGCCCCAGCATTTT
j_gene: TRBJ1-5
v_gene: TRBV2
d_gene: .

CDR3aa: CAWSLAGVNEQFF
CDR3nt: TGTGCCTGGAGCCTAGCGGGGGTAAATGAGCAGTTCTTC
j_gene: TRBJ2-1
v_gene: TRBV30
d_gene: TRBD2

CDR3aa: CASSQTGPYSNQPQHF
CDR3nt: TGCGCCAGCAGCCAAACAGGCCCTTATAGCAATCAGCCCCAGCATTTT
j_gene: TRBJ1-5
v_gene: TRBV4-1
d_gene: .

CDR3aa: CASSPRDSSYNEQFF
CDR3nt: TGTGCCAGCAGCCCCCGGGACAGCTCCTACAATGAGCAGTTCTTC
j_gene: TRBJ2-1
v_gene: TRBV5-4
d_gene: TRBD1

CDR3aa: CASSQMTGANQPQHF
CDR3nt: TGTGCCAGCAGTCAAATGACAGGGGCCAATCAGCCCCAGCATTTT
j_gene: TRBJ1-5
v_gene: TRBV6-5
d_gene: TRBD1

CDR3aa: CATSSLRSLYNEQFF
CDR3nt: TGTGCCACCAGCAGTCTCCGGAGTCTCTACAATGAGCAGTTCTTC
j_gene: TRBJ2-1
v_gene: TRBV15
d_gene: .